This TCR beta chain was profiled in a study of spatial heterogeneity in lung cancer. Time point indicated: sample taken at primary tumor resection. The V segment lost 1 base and the J segment 8 bases; nucleotides outside the gene matches: 10. CDR3 length: 16 residues. Germline CDR1 reads SGHAT; CDR2 reads FQNNGV. TCRdb analysed the 5' RACE reads with MiXCR anew, one entry per CDR3 protein. Found here are 35,000 to 55,000 distinct CDR3 sequences, roughly an eighth of them singletons; the top ten hold around three fifths. The specimen comprised PBMCs, sampled at surgery. The sequence derives from a male donor with early-stage non-small cell lung cancer. V gene TRBV11-2 combines with J gene TRBJ2-3, with 9 positions matching TRBD2. CDR3 sequence reads: CASSLVRLAGSSTQYF. DNA of the CDR3: TGTGCCAGCAGCTTAGTACGGCTAGCGGGATCTAGTACGCAGTATTTT.